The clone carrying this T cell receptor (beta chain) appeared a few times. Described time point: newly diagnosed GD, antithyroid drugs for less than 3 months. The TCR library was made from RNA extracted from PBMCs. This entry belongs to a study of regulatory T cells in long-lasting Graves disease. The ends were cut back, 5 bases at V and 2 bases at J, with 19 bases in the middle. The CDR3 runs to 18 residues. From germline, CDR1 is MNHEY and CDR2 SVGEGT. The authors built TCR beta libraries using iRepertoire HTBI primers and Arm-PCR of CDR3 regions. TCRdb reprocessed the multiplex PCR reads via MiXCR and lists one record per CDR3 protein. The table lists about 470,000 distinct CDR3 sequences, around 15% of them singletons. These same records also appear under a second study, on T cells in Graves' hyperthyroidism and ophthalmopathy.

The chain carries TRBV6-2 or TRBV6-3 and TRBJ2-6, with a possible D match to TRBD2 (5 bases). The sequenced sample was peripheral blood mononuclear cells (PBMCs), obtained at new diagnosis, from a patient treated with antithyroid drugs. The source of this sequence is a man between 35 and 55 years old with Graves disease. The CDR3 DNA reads TGTGCCAGCAGTACCGGGAAAGTTGGTTTTGCTGGGGCCAACGTCCTGACTTTC. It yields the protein CASSTGKVGFAGANVLTF.